This entry is about one T cell receptor beta chain. This clonotype was seen a handful of times. No antigen is known for it. No qualities accompany the bases; no much larger clone lies one base away. Receptors were amplified or captured by RT-PCR. TCRdb names Illumina HiSeq 2500 as the instrument used. The public reads were run again by TCRdb, first through fastp at Q25 and then through MiXCR, and only productive beta chains were kept. Identical CDR3 proteins give one entry, which carries the most common genes and DNA. This sample has 300,000 to 350,000 distinct CDR3 sequences in its table, and 20% to 25% of those were observed once. Jointly, the top ten make up about 10% of the sample. The cysteine opens and the phenylalanine closes a CDR3 of 16 amino acids. The only DNA kept is the CDR3, 48 bases in frame from the first base. V sheds 3 bases and J sheds 1 base, leaving 12 bases between their ends. CDR1 and CDR2 were assigned from the germline V gene as KGHDR and SFDVKD.

The sample originates from a study of response to subunit inactivated influenza vaccine (dated by TCRdb to the late 2010s). Notes on the research overall: Deep quantitative profiling of the T cell receptor repertoire was used in the study to follow responses to a trivalent subunit inactivated influenza vaccine. Results and caveats for the whole study, not just this receptor: The authors proposed that each seasonal influenza vaccination may bring in only a limited number of new T cells.

The sample in question was PBMCs from blood, obtained 21 months after vaccination. The rearrangement combines TRBV24-1 with TRBJ1-5; TRBD1 is a possible D gene, resting on 6 matching bases. This clonotype was sampled from a man between 50 and 69 years old who received an inactivated influenza vaccine. Donor details come from another sample of the same person, matched by shared clones. The CDR3: CATSDGRGTSNQPQHF. The bases are TGTGCCACCAGTGATGGAAGGGGGACCAGCAATCAGCCCCAGCATTTT.